Below, 21 T cell receptor beta chains from the same sample are listed, as sequenced in a study of cytomegalovirus exposure and HLA in healthy donors. Clones were read by immunoSEQ multiplex PCR, and TCRdb kept only the in-frame ones, dropping some. Seen here are about 71,000 clones, 94% observed once, and the top ten hold under 1.3%. The specimen sequenced was PBMCs. The receptor source for this set is a woman between 18 and 29 years old in good health and CMV-seronegative.

The V call is TRBV6-5, the J call TRBJ2-7; possibly TRBD2 for D (6 bases). CDR3 length: 15 amino acids. V dropped 7 bases and J dropped 4 bases, with 20 bases sitting between them. Germline CDR1 MNHEY, CDR2 SVGAGI. In DNA, the CDR3 is TGTGCCAGCACCCTAAGCCCGGGCGGGGCTTACGAGCAGTACTTC. It specifies CASTLSPGGAYEQYF.

This clone showed up just once. The chain joins TRBV28 to TRBJ2-1; 8 bases agree with TRBD1. CDR1 MDHEN and CDR2 SYDVKM come from the germline V gene. V lost 2 bases, J lost 12 bases, and 6 bases stayed unmatched. This CDR3 is 13 amino acids long. The CDR3 region is CASSLGDRGAQFF. The CDR3 region has the DNA TGTGCCAGCAGTTTAGGAGACAGGGGAGCGCAGTTCTTC.

The CDR3 DNA reads TGTGCCAGCAGTTCCGAGGGAAGAAACACTGAAGCTTTCTTT. This sequence encodes CASSSEGRNTEAFF. The chain joins TRBV6-5 to TRBJ1-1; no definite D call. The CDR3 totals 14 residues. V lost 4 bases to trimming and J lost 2 bases, with 11 bases between them. Germline loops: CDR1 MNHEY, CDR2 SVGAGI.

The CDR3 nucleotides read TGTGCCAGCAGCTTAGGGTTACGAACGGAGGAAGATGAGCAGTTCTTC. The encoded protein is CASSLGLRTEEDEQFF. The chain links TRBV11-3 to TRBJ2-1, with D tentatively TRBD2 (5 bases). Germline V lookup: CDR1 SGHNT, CDR2 YENEEA. V shed 1 base and J shed 8 bases, with 18 bases lying between them. The length of the CDR3 is 16 residues.

The rearrangement uses TRBV6-6 and TRBJ1-5; D remains ambiguous. Per germline, CDR1 MNHNY and CDR2 SVGAGI (reference sequence). This CDR3 has 13 amino acids. V was clipped by 2 bases and J by 1 base, with 3 bases between them. Here the CDR3 DNA reads TGTGCCAGCAGTTACCTCAGCAATCAGCCCCAGCATTTT. This codes for CASSYLSNQPQHF.

This chain links TRBV18 with TRBJ2-7; no definite D call. Between the trimmed V and J ends, which lost 1 base and 4 bases, there was a span of 11 bases. CDR1 KGHSH and CDR2 LQKENI come from the germline V gene. CDR3 length: 14 residues. The DNA of the CDR3 is TGTGCCAGCTCACCACTGAGTGCCTCTTACGAGCAGTACTTC. Residues: CASSPLSASYEQYF.

V and J are TRBV10-2 and TRBJ2-1, with 11 bases lining up with TRBD2. V was clipped by 10 bases and J by 4 bases; unmatched bases: 6. Germline CDR1 is WSHSY and CDR2 is SAAADI. The CDR3 contains 14 residues. In DNA form, the CDR3 reads TGCGCCATCGGGACTAGCGGAGCTTACAATGAGCAGTTCTTC. Its protein is CAIGTSGAYNEQFF.

The CDR3 spells CASSYGASSYNSPLHF. The DNA for the CDR3 is TGTGCCAGCAGTTATGGGGCCAGCTCCTATAATTCACCCCTCCACTTT. The chain couples TRBV6-6 to TRBJ1-6; a weak D match, TRBD1 (5 bases). Germline loops: CDR1 MNHNY, CDR2 SVGAGI (reference sequence). CDR3 length: 16 residues. The V gene lost 3 bases and the J gene lost 0 bases, with 9 bases spanning the gap.

The chain has TRBV29-1 and TRBJ2-7; 9 bases are a match to TRBD1. The germline V gene has CDR1 SQVTM and CDR2 ANQGSEA. V lost 5 bases to trimming and J lost 7 bases; unmatched junction nucleotides: 12. The CDR3 spans 14 residues. CDR3 bases: TGCAGCGTTTCTACCGGGACAGGGTGGTGGGAGCAGTACTTC. Residues: CSVSTGTGWWEQYF.

The V call is TRBV6-5, the J call TRBJ1-2; 9 bases line up with TRBD1. The CDR3 sequence is 13 residues long. CDR1 is MNHEY and CDR2 is SVGAGI in the germline V gene. The V segment lost 7 bases and the J segment 4 bases; nucleotides outside the gene matches: 4. CDR3 DNA: TGTGCCAGCACCTCACAGGGGGCCTATGGCTACACCTTC. Its protein is CASTSQGAYGYTF.

The chain is built from TRBV2 and TRBJ1-2; 11 positions agree with TRBD1. The length of the CDR3 is 12 residues. V lost 9 bases, J lost 4 bases, and 1 base stayed unmatched. Germline V gene data show CDR1 as SNHLY and CDR2 as FYNNEI. The CDR3 nucleotides are TGTGCCAGGGGGACAGGGGGCTATGGCTACACCTTC. Residues: CARGTGGYGYTF. Using reference TRBV2 and TRBJ1-2 for the parts outside the CDR3, the full variable domain is EPEVTQTPSHQVTQMGQEVILRCVPISNHLYFYWYRQILGQKVEFLVSFYNNEISEKSEIFDDQFSVERPDGSNFTLKIRSTKLEDSAMYFCARGTGGYGYTFGSGTRLTVV.

The chain links TRBV19 to TRBJ1-2; possible D gene TRBD1, 6 bases. Trimming stripped 6 bases from V and 4 bases from J, with 9 bases between. From germline, CDR1 is LNHDA and CDR2 SQIVND (reference sequence). CDR3 length: 12 residues. The chain's CDR3 is CASRQGTYGYTF. The CDR3 DNA reads as TGTGCCAGTAGACAGGGTACCTATGGCTACACCTTC.

The chain couples TRBV4-3 to TRBJ1-6; TRBD1 matches at 9 bases. This CDR3 region has 16 residues. The junction had 11 bases not matched to a gene; V was cut back by 4 bases and J by 10 bases. Germline V gene data show CDR1 as LGHNA and CDR2 as YSLEER. The CDR3 DNA is TGCGCCAGCAGCCGAGATCCGGGACAGGGTAAATCACCCCTCCACTTT. The encoded protein is CASSRDPGQGKSPLHF.

This chain joins TRBV5-6 and TRBJ2-5; 7 positions match TRBD1. V shed 2 bases, J shed 5 bases, and the junction held 3 bases outside the gene matches. Germline CDR1 SGHDT, CDR2 YYEEEE. This CDR3 is 13 amino acids long. Here the CDR3 DNA reads TGTGCCAGCAGCTTACAGGGGCGGGAGACCCAGTACTTC. This codes for CASSLQGRETQYF.

The rearrangement links TRBV7-2 to TRBJ1-1; no reliable D call. The germline CDR1 and CDR2 sequences are SGHTA and FQGNSA. The CDR3 runs 14 residues. Trimming stripped 2 bases from V and 3 bases from J, with 10 bases between. The CDR3 sequence: CASSLRIRDTEAFF. The CDR3 region has the DNA TGTGCCAGCAGCTTACGCATTAGAGACACTGAAGCTTTCTTT.

The chain couples TRBV28 to TRBJ1-5, with D unresolved. Trimming shortened V by 8 bases and J by 0 bases, and 2 bases separated the two germline ends. The germline gives CDR1 MDHEN, CDR2 SYDVKM. CDR3 size: 11 residues. CDR3 sequence: CASHSNQPQHF. DNA for the CDR3: TGTGCCAGCCATAGCAATCAGCCCCAGCATTTT.

A single count supports this clone. This chain connects TRBV27 to TRBJ1-1; tentative D call: TRBD1 (5 bases). Germline-derived CDR1 and CDR2 are MNHEY and SMNVEV (reference sequence). The CDR3 spans 14 residues. Trimming shortened V by 0 bases and J by 6 bases, and 11 bases separated the two germline ends. The CDR3 loop reads CASSLSNGGAEAFF. DNA for the CDR3: TGTGCCAGCAGTTTATCCAATGGGGGGGCTGAAGCTTTCTTT.

The V gene is TRBV9, the J gene TRBJ2-1, with a weak D call TRBD1 (6 bases). Trimming cost V 4 bases and J 1 base, with 12 bases left between them. The CDR3 has 15 residues. Germline V gene data show CDR1 as SGDLS and CDR2 as YYNGEE. The CDR3 coding sequence is TGTGCCAGCAGCCCTAAGGGGGAGTCCTACAATGAGCAGTTCTTC. Its protein product is CASSPKGESYNEQFF.

J is TRBJ2-5 and V is TRBV5-6, with 8 bases fitting TRBD1. Trimming took 6 bases from V and 1 from J; bases not matched to a gene: 8. CDR1 is SGHDT and CDR2 is YYEEEE in the germline V gene. This CDR3 comprises 15 residues. CDR3: CASINIGQGQETQYF. The CDR3, as DNA: TGTGCCAGCATCAATATAGGACAGGGCCAAGAGACCCAGTACTTC. The full variable domain, with the rest looked up from reference TRBV5-6 and TRBJ2-5, is DAGVTQSPTHLIKTRGQQVTLRCSPKSGHDTVSWYQQALGQGPQFIFQYYEEEERQRGNFPDRFSGHQFPNYSSELNVNALLLGDSALYLCASINIGQGQETQYFGPGTRLLVL.

V usage is TRBV28 and J usage is TRBJ1-2, with D perhaps TRBD1 (6 bases). The V end lost 6 bases, the J end lost 4 bases, and 15 bases lay between the germline ends. CDR1 MDHEN and CDR2 SYDVKM come from the germline V gene. The CDR3 has 14 residues. The CDR3, as DNA: TGTGCCAGCAGCCCGGGACACCTCTCCTATGGCTACACCTTC. Protein product: CASSPGHLSYGYTF.

V gene TRBV7-3 combines with J gene TRBJ2-1; D is perhaps TRBD2 (6 bases). The CDR3 is made up of 13 amino acids. With 4 bases removed from V and 3 bases from J, the gap between germline ends came to 7 bases. Germline V gene lookup returns CDR1 SGHTA and CDR2 FQGTGA. CDR3 loop: CASSSDYYNEQFF. CDR3 in DNA: TGTGCCAGCAGCTCGGACTACTACAATGAGCAGTTCTTC.